The 3 T cell receptor beta chains below all came from one sample that was sequenced in a study of T cell responses to AZD1222 COVID-19 vaccine (dated by TCRdb to the early 2020s). Library preparation used the immunoSEQ multiplex PCR assay. In its TCRdb copy, this immuneACCESS table keeps in-frame sequences only and misses some clones. Where compared with another copy, unresolved V genes explain less than half of these, and the others have no known cause. The sample includes 100,000 to 150,000 clones, with around 90% observed a single time. Clones ranked in the top ten supply 4% to 5.5% of the sample. The time point label on this specimen signifies: baseline before first vaccination. What this sample's treatment or condition label stands for: meningococcal conjugate vaccine given as trial control. This sample comprised peripheral blood, obtained on day 0 of MenACWY control vaccination. The receptors come from an adult in good health.

The V call is TRBV19, the J call TRBJ1-5; weak D call: TRBD1 (5 bases). The V end was cut by 5 bases, the J end by 7 bases, with 15 bases between. The germline CDR1 and CDR2 sequences are LNHDA and SQIVND (reference sequence). This CDR3 region has 14 residues. In DNA form, the CDR3 reads TGTGCCAGTAGTCCCCGTGGGGGAGGCCAGCCCCAGCATTTT. It yields the protein CASSPRGGGQPQHF.

The chain has TRBV6-5 and TRBJ2-1; D is ambiguous. Per the germline V gene, CDR1 is MNHEY and CDR2 is SVGAGI. Trimming took 4 bases from V and 7 from J, leaving 8 bases between them. There are 12 residues in the CDR3. The CDR3 nucleotides are TGTGCCAGCAGTTCTGTCCATAATGAGCAGTTCTTC. It is translated as CASSSVHNEQFF.

The chain joins TRBV21-1 to TRBJ1-6; the DNA was not used to check the table's D call, TRBD1. TRBV21-1 counts as a pseudogene. The CDR3 is 19 amino acids. CDR3 residues: CASSNRDRASGSYNSPLHF. CDR3 DNA sequence: TGTGCCAGCAGCAATAGGGACAGGGCTTCGGGCTCCTATAATTCACCCCTCCACTTT.